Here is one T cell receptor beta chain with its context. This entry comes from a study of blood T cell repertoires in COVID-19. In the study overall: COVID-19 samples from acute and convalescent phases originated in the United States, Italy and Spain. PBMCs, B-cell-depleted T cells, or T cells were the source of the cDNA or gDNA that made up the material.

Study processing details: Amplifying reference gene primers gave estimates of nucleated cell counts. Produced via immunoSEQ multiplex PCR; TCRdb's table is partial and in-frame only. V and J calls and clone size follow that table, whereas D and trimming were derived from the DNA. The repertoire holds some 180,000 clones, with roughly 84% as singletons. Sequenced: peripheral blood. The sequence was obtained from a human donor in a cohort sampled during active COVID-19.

CDR3: CASSFRSGHPSTDTQYF. In DNA form, the CDR3 reads TGTGCCAGCAGTTTTCGAAGCGGGCACCCTAGCACAGATACGCAGTATTTT. V gene TRBV28 combines with J gene TRBJ2-3, with D perhaps matching TRBD2 (6 bases). Trimming took off 3 bases at V and 0 bases at J, with 16 bases between the two ends. This CDR3 region has 17 residues. Germline V gene lookup returns CDR1 MDHEN and CDR2 SYDVKM.